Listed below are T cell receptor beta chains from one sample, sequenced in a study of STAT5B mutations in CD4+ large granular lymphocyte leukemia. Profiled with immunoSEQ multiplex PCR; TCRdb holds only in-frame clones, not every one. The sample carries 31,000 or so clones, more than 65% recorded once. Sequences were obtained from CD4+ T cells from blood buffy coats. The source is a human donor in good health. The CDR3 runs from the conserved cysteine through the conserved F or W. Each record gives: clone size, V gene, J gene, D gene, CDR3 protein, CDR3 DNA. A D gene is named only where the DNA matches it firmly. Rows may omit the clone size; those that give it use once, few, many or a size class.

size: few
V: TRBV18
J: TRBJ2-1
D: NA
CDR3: CASSPQGAHNEQFF
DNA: TGTGCCAGCTCACCACAAGGGGCCCACAATGAGCAGTTCTTC

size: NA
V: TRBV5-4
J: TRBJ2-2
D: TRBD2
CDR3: CASSLGVGRESTGELFF
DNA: TGTGCCAGCAGCTTGGGTGTAGGGCGGGAGAGCACCGGGGAGCTGTTTTTT

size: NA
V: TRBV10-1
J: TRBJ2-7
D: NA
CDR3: CASSGTGTDYPYEQYF
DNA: TGCGCCAGCAGTGGGACGGGGACTGACTACCCCTACGAGCAGTACTTC

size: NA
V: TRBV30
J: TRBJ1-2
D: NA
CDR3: CAWSPRSNYGYTF
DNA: TGTGCCTGGAGTCCTAGGTCGAACTATGGCTACACCTTC

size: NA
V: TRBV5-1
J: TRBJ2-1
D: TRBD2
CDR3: CASSLGLAGYNEQFF
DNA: TGCGCCAGCAGCTTGGGACTAGCGGGGTACAATGAGCAGTTCTTC

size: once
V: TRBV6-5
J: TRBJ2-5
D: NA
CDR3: CASRLPGARAQYF
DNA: TGTGCCAGCAGACTCCCAGGGGCTAGAGCCCAGTACTTC

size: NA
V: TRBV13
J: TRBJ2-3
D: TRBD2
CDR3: CASSLVQREGRINTQYF
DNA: TGTGCCAGCAGCTTAGTGCAGCGGGAGGGCCGGATAAATACGCAGTATTTT

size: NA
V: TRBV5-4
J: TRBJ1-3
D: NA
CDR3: CASSLGGIKSGNTIYF
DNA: TGTGCCAGCAGCTTGGGCGGGATAAAGTCTGGAAACACCATATATTTT

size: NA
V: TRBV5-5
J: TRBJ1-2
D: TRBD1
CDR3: CASSSDRRAYGYTF
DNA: TGTGCCAGCAGCTCGGACAGGAGGGCCTATGGCTACACCTTC

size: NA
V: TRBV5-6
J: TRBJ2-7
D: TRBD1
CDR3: CASSLGQGAYEQYF
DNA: TGTGCCAGCAGCTTGGGCCAGGGGGCCTACGAGCAGTACTTC

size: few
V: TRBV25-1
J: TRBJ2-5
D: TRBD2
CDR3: CASGSGGLRETQYF
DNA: TGTGCCAGCGGTAGCGGGGGCCTTCGGGAGACCCAGTACTTC

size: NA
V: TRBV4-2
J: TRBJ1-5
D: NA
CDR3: CASSQDWGGNQPQHF
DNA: TGTGCCAGCAGCCAAGATTGGGGGGGCAATCAGCCCCAGCATTTT

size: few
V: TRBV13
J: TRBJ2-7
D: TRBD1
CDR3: CASSLSGTAYEQYF
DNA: TGTGCCAGCAGCCTCTCCGGGACAGCCTACGAGCAGTACTTC

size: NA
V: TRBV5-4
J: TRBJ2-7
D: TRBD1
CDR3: CASSLGGRQGESEQYF
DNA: TGTGCCAGCAGCTTGGGAGGGCGACAGGGGGAGAGCGAGCAGTACTTC

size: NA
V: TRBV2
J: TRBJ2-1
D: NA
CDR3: CASSEVVYNEQFF
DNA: TGTGCCAGCAGTGAGGTTGTTTACAATGAGCAGTTCTTC

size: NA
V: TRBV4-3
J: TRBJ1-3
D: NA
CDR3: CASSQVFGADSGNTIYF
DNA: TGCGCCAGCAGCCAAGTATTCGGGGCGGACTCTGGAAACACCATATATTTT

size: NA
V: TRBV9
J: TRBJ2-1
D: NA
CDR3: CASSGGERTYNEQFF
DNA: TGTGCCAGCAGCGGAGGGGAGCGGACCTACAATGAGCAGTTCTTC

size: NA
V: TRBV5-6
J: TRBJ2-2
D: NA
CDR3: CASRDSNTGELFF
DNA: TGTGCCAGCAGGGACTCAAACACCGGGGAGCTGTTTTTT

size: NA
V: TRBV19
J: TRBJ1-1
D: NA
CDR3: CASRRTANTEAFF
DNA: TGTGCCAGTAGGAGGACGGCGAACACTGAAGCTTTCTTT

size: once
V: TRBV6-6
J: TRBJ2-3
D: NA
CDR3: CASRNRDTQYF
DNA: TGTGCCAGCAGGAACAGAGATACGCAGTATTTT

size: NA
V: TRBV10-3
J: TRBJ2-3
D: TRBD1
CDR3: CALIATGLSTDTQYF
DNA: TGTGCCCTCATAGCGACAGGGCTAAGCACAGATACGCAGTATTTT

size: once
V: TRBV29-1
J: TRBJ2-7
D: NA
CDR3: CSVPENYEQYF
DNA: TGCAGCGTTCCAGAGAACTACGAGCAGTACTTC

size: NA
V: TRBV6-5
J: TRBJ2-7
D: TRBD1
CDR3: CASSPGQAPYEQYF
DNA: TGTGCCAGCAGTCCGGGACAGGCACCCTACGAGCAGTACTTC

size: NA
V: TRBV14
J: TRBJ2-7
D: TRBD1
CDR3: CASSHHPGQGPYEQYF
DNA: TGTGCCAGCAGCCACCATCCGGGACAGGGGCCCTACGAGCAGTACTTC

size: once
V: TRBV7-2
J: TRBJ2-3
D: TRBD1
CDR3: CASSLWSQGADTQYF
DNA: TGTGCCAGCAGCTTATGGAGTCAGGGGGCAGATACGCAGTATTTT

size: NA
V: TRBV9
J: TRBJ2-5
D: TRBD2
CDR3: CASSVATGGETQYF
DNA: TGTGCCAGCAGCGTAGCTACGGGGGGGGAGACCCAGTACTTC

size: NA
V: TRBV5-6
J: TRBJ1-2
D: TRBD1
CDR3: CASSPPGTGNYGYTF
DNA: TGTGCCAGCAGCCCCCCCGGGACAGGGAACTATGGCTACACCTTC

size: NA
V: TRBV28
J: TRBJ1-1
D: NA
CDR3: CASKGNTEAFF
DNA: TGTGCCAGCAAAGGGAACACTGAAGCTTTCTTT

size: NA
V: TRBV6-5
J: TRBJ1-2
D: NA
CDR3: CASRRPGLGYTF
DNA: TGTGCCAGCAGGCGACCAGGGTTGGGCTACACCTTC

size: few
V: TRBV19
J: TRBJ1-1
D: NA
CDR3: CASSMLKTEAFF
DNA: TGTGCCAGTAGTATGTTGAAGACTGAAGCTTTCTTT

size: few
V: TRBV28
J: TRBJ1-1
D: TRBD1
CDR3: CASSIYRDRMFAFF
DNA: TGTGCCAGCAGTATCTACCGGGACAGGATGTTTGCTTTCTTT

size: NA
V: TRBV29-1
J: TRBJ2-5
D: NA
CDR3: CSVRQNQETQYF
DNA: TGCAGCGTCCGACAGAACCAAGAGACCCAGTACTTC